This TCR beta chain was captured by sequencing in a study of blood T cell repertoires in COVID-19. Study information: Acute and convalescent COVID-19 samples came from the United States, Italy and Spain. PBMCs, B-cell-depleted T cells, or T cells were the source of the cDNA or gDNA that made up the material.

Only in-frame clones appear in the TCRdb table, and some are missing; sequencing was by immunoSEQ multiplex PCR. The sample lists 290,000 or so clones, about 85% occurring once. The CDR3 sequence is 16 residues long. CDR1 is SEHNR, CDR2 FQNEAQ, per germline (reference sequence). J gave up 2 bases and V 5 bases, and 12 bases lay outside the gene matches. This TCR was recovered from a man younger than 35 with active or convalescent COVID-19. V and J are TRBV7-9 and TRBJ2-7; 7 bases are shared with TRBD1. Source material: peripheral blood. The CDR3 region has the DNA TGTGCCAGCAGCCCGGGACGTTGGGGACAGACCTACGAGCAGTACTTC. It encodes CASSPGRWGQTYEQYF.